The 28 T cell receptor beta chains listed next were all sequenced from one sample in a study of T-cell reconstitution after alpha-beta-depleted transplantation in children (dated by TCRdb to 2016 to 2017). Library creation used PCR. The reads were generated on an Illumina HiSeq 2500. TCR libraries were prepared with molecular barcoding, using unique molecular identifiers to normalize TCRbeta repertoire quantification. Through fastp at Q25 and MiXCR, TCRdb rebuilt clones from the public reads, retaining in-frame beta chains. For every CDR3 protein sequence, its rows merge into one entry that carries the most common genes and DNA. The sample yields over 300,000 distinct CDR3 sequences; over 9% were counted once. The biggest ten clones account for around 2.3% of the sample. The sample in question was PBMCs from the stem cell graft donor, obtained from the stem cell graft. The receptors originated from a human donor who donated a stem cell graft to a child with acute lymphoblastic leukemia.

DNA for the CDR3: TGTGCCAGCAGCGGATCAGGGGGGATAACCGGGGCCAACGTCCTGACTTTC. Translation: CASSGSGGITGANVLTF. V is TRBV7-9 and J is TRBJ2-6; tentatively, D is TRBD1 (7 bases). The CDR3 spans 17 residues. V lost 5 bases and J lost 4, with 18 bases in between. Germline V gene lookup returns CDR1 SEHNR and CDR2 FQNEAQ (reference sequence).

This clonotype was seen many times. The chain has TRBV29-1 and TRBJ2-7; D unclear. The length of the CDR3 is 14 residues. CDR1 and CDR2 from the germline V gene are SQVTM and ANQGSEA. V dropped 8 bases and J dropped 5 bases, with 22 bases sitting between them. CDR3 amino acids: CSIYEKARSNEQYF. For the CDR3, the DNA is TGCAGCATCTACGAAAAGGCAAGGTCCAACGAGCAGTACTTC.

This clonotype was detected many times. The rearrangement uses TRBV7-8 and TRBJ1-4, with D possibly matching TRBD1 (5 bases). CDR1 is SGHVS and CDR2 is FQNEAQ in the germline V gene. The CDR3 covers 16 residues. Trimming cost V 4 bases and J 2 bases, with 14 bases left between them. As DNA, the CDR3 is TGTGCCAGCAGCTCGCAGGGTGCCGGTACTAATGAAAAACTGTTTTTT. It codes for CASSSQGAGTNEKLFF.

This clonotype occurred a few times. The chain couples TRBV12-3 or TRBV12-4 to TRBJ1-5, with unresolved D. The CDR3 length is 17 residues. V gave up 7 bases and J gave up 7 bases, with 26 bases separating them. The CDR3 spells CASTFVLLHGLGQPQHF. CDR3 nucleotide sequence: TGTGCCAGCACCTTTGTCCTTTTACATGGACTGGGGCAGCCCCAGCATTTT.

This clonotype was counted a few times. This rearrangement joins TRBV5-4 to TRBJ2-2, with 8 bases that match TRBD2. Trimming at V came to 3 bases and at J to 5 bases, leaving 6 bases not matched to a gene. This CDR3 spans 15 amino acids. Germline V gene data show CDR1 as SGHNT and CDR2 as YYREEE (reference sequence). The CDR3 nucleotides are TGTGCCAGCAGCTCCACTAGCGGTCGGACCGGGGAGCTGTTTTTT. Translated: CASSSTSGRTGELFF.

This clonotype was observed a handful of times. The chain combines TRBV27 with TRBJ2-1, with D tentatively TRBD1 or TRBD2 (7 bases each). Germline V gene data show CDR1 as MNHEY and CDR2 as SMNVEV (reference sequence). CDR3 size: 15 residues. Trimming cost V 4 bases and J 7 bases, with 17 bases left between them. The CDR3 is CASSSTRGGWNEQFF. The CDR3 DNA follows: TGTGCCAGCAGTTCCACCAGGGGGGGCTGGAATGAGCAGTTCTTC.

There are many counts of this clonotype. CDR3 nucleotide sequence: TGTGCCAGCTCTCTACAAACAGACAATGAGCAGTTCTTC. Translated: CASSLQTDNEQFF. The chain employs TRBV27 and TRBJ2-1; D gene unclear. Trimming pared 8 bases from V and 5 bases from J, leaving 13 bases between. Germline V gene lookup returns CDR1 MNHEY and CDR2 SMNVEV (reference sequence). The CDR3 sequence is 13 residues long.

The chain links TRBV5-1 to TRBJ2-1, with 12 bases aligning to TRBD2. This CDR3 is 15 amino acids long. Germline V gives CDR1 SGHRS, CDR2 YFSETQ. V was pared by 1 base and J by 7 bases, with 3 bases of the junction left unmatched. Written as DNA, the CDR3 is TGCGCCAGCAGCTTGACTAGCGGGAGGCTTAATGAGCAGTTCTTC. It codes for CASSLTSGRLNEQFF. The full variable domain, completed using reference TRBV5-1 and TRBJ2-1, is KAGVTQTPRYLIKTRGQQVTLSCSPISGHRSVSWYQQTPGQGLQFLFEYFSETQRNKGNFPGRFSGRQFSNSRSEMNVSTLELGDSALYLCASSLTSGRLNEQFFGPGTRLTVL.

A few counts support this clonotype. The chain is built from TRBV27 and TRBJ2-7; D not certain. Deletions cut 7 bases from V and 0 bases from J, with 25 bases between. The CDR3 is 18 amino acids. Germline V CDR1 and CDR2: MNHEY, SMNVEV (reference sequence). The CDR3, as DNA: TGTGCCAGCACTCCGGGCCCCCCTCCGGCCCGGCGCTCCTACGAGCAGTACTTC. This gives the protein CASTPGPPPARRSYEQYF.

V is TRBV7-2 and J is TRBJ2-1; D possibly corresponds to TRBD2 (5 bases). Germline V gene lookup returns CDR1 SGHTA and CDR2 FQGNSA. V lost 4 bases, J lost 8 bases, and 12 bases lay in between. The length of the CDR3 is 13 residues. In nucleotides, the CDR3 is TGTGCCAGCAGCTATAGCGCCAAGGATGAGCAGTTCTTC. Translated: CASSYSAKDEQFF.

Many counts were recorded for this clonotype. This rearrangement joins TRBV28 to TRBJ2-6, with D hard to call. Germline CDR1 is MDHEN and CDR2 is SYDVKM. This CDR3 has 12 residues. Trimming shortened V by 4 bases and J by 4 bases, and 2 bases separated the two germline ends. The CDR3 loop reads CASSSGANVLTF. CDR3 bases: TGTGCCAGCAGTTCCGGGGCCAACGTCCTGACTTTC.

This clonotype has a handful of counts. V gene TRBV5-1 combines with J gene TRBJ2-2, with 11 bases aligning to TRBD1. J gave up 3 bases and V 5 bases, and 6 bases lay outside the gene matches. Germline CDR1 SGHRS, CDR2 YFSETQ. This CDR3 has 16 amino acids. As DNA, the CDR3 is TGCGCCAGCAGACGCGGACAGGGGGCTCACACCGGGGAGCTGTTTTTT. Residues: CASRRGQGAHTGELFF.

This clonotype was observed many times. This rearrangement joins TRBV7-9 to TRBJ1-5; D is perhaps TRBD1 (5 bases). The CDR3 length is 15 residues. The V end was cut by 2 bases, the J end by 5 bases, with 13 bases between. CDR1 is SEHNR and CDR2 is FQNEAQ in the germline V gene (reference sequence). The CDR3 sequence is CASSLYDSWDQPQHF. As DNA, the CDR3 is TGTGCCAGCAGCTTATACGACAGTTGGGATCAGCCCCAGCATTTT.

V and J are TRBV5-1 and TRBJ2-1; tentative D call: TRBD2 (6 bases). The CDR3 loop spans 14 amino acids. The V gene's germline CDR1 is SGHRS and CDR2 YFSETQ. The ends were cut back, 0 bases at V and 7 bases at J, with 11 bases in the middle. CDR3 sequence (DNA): TGCGCCAGCAGCTTGGCCTGGGCGGGAAATGAGCAGTTCTTC. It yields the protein CASSLAWAGNEQFF.

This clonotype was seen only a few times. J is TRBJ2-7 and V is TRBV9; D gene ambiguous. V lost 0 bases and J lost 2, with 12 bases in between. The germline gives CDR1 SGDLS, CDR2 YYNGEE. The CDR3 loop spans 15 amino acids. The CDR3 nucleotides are TGTGCCAGCAGCGTAGCTATGGACCGTACCTACGAGCAGTACTTC. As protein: CASSVAMDRTYEQYF.

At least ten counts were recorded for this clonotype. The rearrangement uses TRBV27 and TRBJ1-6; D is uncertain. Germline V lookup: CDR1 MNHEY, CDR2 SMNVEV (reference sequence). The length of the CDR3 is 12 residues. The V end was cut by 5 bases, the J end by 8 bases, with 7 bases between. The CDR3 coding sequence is TGTGCCAGCAGTCCCCCTTATTCACCCCTCCACTTT. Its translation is CASSPPYSPLHF.

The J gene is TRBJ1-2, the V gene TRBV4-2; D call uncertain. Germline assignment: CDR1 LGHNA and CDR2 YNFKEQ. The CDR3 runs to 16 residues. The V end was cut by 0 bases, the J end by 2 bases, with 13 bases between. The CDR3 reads CASSQEIPEPNYGYTF. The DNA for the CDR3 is TGTGCCAGCAGCCAAGAAATCCCAGAGCCAAACTATGGCTACACCTTC.

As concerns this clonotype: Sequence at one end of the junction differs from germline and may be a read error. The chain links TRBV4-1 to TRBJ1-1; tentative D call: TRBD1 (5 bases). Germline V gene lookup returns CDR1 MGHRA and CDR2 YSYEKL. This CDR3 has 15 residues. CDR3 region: CASRGVKGPGTEAFF. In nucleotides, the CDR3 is TGCGCCAGCAGAGGAGTGAAGGGGCCTGGCACTGAAGCTTTCTTC.

CDR3 nucleotide sequence: TGCAGCACTTCTCGGGGGCGGGACACTGAAGCTTTCTTT. Translated: CSTSRGRDTEAFF. The chain carries TRBV29-1 and TRBJ1-1; maybe TRBD1 (6 bases). V gave up 8 bases and J gave up 3 bases, with 16 bases separating them. There are 13 residues in the CDR3. Germline V CDR1 and CDR2: SQVTM, ANQGSEA.

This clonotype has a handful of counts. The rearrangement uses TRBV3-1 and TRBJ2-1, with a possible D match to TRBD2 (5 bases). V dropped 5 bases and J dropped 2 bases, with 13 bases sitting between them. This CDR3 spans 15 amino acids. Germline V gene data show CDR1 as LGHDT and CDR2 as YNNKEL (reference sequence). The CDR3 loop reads CASSATRRAYNEQFF. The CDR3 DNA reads TGTGCCAGCAGCGCTACTAGGCGGGCCTACAATGAGCAGTTCTTC.

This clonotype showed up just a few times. The CDR3 DNA is TGTGCCAGCAGCGCGCGGGGCTATCGCAATCAGCCCCAGCATTTT. It translates to CASSARGYRNQPQHF. The gene calls are TRBV5-6 and TRBJ1-5; TRBD1 might be the D (5 bases). The CDR3 has 15 residues. V lost 4 bases to trimming and J lost 2 bases, with 13 bases between them. CDR1 and CDR2 (germline): SGHDT, YYEEEE.

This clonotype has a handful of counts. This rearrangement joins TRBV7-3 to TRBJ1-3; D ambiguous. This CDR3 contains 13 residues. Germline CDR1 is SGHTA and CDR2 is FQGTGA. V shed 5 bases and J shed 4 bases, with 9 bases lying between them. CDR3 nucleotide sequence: TGTGCCAGCAGCCTAGGCTACGGAAACACCATATATTTT. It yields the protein CASSLGYGNTIYF.

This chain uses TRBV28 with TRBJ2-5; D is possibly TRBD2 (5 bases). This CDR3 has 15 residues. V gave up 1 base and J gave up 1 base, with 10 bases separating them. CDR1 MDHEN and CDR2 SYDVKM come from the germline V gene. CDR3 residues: CASSLYERTQETQYF. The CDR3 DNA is TGTGCCAGCAGTTTATATGAGCGGACCCAAGAGACCCAGTACTTC.

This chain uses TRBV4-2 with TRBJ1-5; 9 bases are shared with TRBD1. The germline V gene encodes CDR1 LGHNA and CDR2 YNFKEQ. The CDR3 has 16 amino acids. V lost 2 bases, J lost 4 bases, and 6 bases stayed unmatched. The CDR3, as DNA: TGTGCCAGCAGCCAATCCCTGGGACAGGGAAATCAGCCCCAGCATTTT. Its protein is CASSQSLGQGNQPQHF.

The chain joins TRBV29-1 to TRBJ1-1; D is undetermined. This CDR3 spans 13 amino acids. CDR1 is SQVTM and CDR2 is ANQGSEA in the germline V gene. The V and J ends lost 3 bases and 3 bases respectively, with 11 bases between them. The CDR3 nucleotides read TGCAGCGTTGACCCCATGGCCGACACTGAAGCTTTCTTT. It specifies CSVDPMADTEAFF.

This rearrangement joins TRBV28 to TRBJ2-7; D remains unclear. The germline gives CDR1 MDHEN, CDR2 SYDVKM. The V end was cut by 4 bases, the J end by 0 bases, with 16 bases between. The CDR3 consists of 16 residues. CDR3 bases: TGTGCCAGCAGTTCCCACCGCCGCTCGGCCTCCTACGAGCAGTACTTC. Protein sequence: CASSSHRRSASYEQYF.

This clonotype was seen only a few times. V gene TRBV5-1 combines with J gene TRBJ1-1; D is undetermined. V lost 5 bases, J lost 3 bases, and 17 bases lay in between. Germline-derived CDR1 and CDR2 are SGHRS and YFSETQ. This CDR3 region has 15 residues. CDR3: CASSPQQAGYTEAFF. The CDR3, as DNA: TGCGCCAGCAGTCCCCAGCAGGCGGGGTACACTGAAGCTTTCTTT.

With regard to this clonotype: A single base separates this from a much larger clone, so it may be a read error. The CDR3, as DNA: TGTGCCAGCAGTTTAGTGGACACGGGCGGTGGCTACACCTTC. Residues: CASSLVDTGGGYTF. This chain joins TRBV12-3 or TRBV12-4 and TRBJ1-2, with a possible D match to TRBD1 (5 bases). The CDR3 spans 14 residues. V dropped 1 base and J dropped 7 bases, with 13 bases sitting between them.